This T cell receptor beta chain derives from a study of T cell responses to AZD1222 COVID-19 vaccine. Study observations and caveats: Researchers report vaccine-associated CD4 TCRs spanning spike, with dominance at 160-218 and 743-854.

Assay used: immunoSEQ multiplex PCR; TCRdb lists only in-frame clones, some missing. The sample includes roughly 120,000 clones, more than 75% of them seen just once. The CDR3 loop spans 17 amino acids. Per the germline V gene, CDR1 is MGHDK and CDR2 is SYGVNS. The ends lost 3 bases at V and 0 bases at J; junction bases unmatched: 2. In regard to this clone: Its antigen remains unknown.

Sample: peripheral blood, taken 28 days after the second AZD1222 dose. This rearrangement joins TRBV25-1 to TRBJ1-6, with 10 bases aligning to TRBD1. This receptor was identified in an adult who received the AZD1222 COVID-19 vaccine. CDR3 coding DNA: TGTGCCAGCAGTGAGGGACAGGGGAGCTCCTATAATTCACCCCTCCACTTT. Protein product: CASSEGQGSSYNSPLHF.